Sequencing of this T cell receptor beta chain was carried out in a study of cytomegalovirus exposure and HLA in healthy donors. Primers: 60 Vbeta forward and 13 Jbeta reverse. Libraries were prepared by immunoSEQ multiplex PCR; TCRdb keeps only in-frame clonotypes and omits some of them. Seen here are some 140,000 clones, approximately 60% observed once, and the top ten hold approximately 1.7%. Study conclusions and caveats: TCR beta sequences numbering under 20,000 were associated with HLA alleles at 0.05 false discovery rate in a later analysis.

In the case of this clone: Its antigen is undetermined.

Germline CDR1 is MNHEY and CDR2 is SMNVEV (reference sequence). The CDR3 covers 14 residues. Deletions cut 8 bases from V and 7 bases from J, with 18 bases between. The sequenced sample was PBMCs. The chain joins TRBV27 to TRBJ2-1; D is perhaps TRBD2 (7 bases). This receptor was obtained from a human donor in good health. CDR3 residues: CASQRGGAWNEQFF. In nucleotides, the CDR3 is TGTGCCAGCCAAAGGGGGGGCGCCTGGAATGAGCAGTTCTTC.